What follows describes a single T cell receptor (beta chain). The antigen remains unidentified. Isolated RNA was reverse transcribed in full, so expressed TCRB transcripts were sequenced. Repertoires were generated with immunoSEQ multiplex PCR, while TCRdb's copy carries only in-frame clones and drops some. The sample has 250,000 to 300,000 clones, about 24% seen once. These data belong to a study of beta chain features in type 1 diabetes. The CDR3 is 15 amino acids. In germline, CDR1 is LNHNV, CDR2 YYDKDF (reference sequence). Trimming cost V 6 bases and J 4 bases; bases outside gene matches: 9. Stem cell-like memory, regulatory, central memory and naive CD4+ cells were sorted via CD45RO/CCR7/CD25/CD127/CD95/CD27. Overall study results and limits: TCRB CDR3s were moderately but significantly shorter in Type 1 diabetes patients in all four CD4+ subsets.

Sequencing input: naive CD4+ T cells from blood. This clonotype was obtained from a woman younger than 45 with type 1 diabetes. This chain joins TRBV15 and TRBJ1-2, with 9 bases lining up with TRBD1. The CDR3 protein is CATRRDRAMGYGYTF. DNA of the CDR3: TGTGCCACCAGGCGGGACAGGGCGATGGGCTATGGCTACACCTTC. Full variable domain (outside the CDR3, taken from reference TRBV15 and TRBJ1-2): DAMVIQNPRYQVTQFGKPVTLSCSQTLNHNVMYWYQQKSSQAPKLLFHYYDKDFNNEADTPDNFQSRRPNTSFCFLDIRSPGLGDTAMYLCATRRDRAMGYGYTFGSGTRLTVV.